The text below deals with one TCR beta chain. The germline gives CDR1 MNHNS, CDR2 SASEGT. The V end was cut by 0 bases, the J end by 2 bases, with 14 bases between. This CDR3 is built from 16 residues. These data belong to a study of blood T cell repertoires in COVID-19. Overall study: Acute-phase and convalescent COVID-19 samples originated in the United States, Italy and Spain. Sample material is recorded as cDNA or gDNA derived from T cells, B-cell-depleted T cells, or PBMCs.

Original methodology: Reference gene primer amplification gave nucleated cell count estimates. Sequencing used immunoSEQ multiplex PCR; TCRdb keeps in-frame clones, though not all of them. Clone size and the V and J calls come from that table; the DNA yielded D and trimming. The sample records 210,000 or so clones, 90% to 95% being singletons. The chain joins TRBV6-1 to TRBJ2-7, with no clear D. The sample taken for sequencing was peripheral blood. This TCR derives from a man aged 25 to 40 with acute or convalescent COVID-19. The DNA for the CDR3 is TGTGCCAGCAGTGAAGCGTCGAGTCTCGCGGCCTACGAGCAGTACTTC. This codes for CASSEASSLAAYEQYF.